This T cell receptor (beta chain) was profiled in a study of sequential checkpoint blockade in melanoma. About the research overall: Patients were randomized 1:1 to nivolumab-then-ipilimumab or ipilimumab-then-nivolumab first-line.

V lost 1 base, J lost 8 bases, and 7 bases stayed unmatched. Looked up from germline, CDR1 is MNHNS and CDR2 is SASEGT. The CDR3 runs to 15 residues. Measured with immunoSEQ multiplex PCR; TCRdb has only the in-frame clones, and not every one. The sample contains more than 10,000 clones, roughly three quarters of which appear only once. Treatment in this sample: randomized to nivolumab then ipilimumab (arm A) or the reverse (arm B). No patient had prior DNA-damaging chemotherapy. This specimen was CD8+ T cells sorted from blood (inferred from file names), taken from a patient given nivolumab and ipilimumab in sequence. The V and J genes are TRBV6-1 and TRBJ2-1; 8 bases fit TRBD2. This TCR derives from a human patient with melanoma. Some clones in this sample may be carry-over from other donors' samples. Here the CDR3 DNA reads TGTGCCAGCAGTGAAGACGGCGGGGGGATCGATGAGCAGTTCTTC. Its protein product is CASSEDGGGIDEQFF.